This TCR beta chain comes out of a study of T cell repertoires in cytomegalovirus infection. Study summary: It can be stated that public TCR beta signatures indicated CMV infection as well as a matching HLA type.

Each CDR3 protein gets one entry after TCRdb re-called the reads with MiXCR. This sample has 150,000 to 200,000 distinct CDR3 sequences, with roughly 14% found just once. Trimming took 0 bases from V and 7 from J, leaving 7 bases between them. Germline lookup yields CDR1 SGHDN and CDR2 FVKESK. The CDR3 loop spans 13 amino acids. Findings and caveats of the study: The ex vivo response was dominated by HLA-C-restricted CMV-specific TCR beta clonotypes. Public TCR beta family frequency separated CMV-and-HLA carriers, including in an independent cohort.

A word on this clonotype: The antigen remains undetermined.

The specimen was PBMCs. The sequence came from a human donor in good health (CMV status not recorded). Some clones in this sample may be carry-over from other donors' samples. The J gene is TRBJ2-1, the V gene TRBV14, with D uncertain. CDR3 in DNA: TGTGCCAGCAGCCAAGACATGGAAAATGAGCAGTTCTTC. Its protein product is CASSQDMENEQFF.